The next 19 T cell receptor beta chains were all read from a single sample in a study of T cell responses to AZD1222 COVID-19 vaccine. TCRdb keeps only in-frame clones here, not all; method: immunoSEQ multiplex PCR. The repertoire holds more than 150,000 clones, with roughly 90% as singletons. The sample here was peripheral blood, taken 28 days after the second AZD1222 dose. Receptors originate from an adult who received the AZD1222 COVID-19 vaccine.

CDR3 in DNA: TGTGCCAGCTCGGACAGGAACTCCTACGAGCAGTACTTC. It yields the protein CASSDRNSYEQYF. V gene TRBV19 combines with J gene TRBJ2-7; 7 bases align to TRBD1. Germline CDR1 is LNHDA and CDR2 is SQIVND (reference sequence). The CDR3 length is 13 residues. V was clipped by 9 bases and J by 0 bases; unmatched bases: 5.

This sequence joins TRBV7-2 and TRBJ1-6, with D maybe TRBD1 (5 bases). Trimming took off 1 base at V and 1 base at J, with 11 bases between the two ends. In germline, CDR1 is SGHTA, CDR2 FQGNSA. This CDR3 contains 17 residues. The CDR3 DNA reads TGTGCCAGCAGCTTAGAGGGGTATCGGTCCTATAATTCACCCCTCCACTTT. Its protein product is CASSLEGYRSYNSPLHF.

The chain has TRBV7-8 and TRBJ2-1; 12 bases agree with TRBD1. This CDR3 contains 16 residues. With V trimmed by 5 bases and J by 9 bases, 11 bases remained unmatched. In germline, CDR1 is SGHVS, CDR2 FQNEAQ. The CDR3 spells CASSPQGGTGGVEQFF. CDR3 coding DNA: TGTGCCAGCAGCCCCCAGGGAGGGACAGGGGGCGTTGAGCAGTTCTTC.

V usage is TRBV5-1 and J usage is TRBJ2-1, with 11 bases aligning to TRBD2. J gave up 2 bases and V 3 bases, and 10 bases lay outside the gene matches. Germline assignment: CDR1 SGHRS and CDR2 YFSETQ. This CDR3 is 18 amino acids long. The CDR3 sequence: CASSSKSRLAGTYNEQFF. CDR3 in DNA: TGCGCCAGCAGCTCCAAATCTCGACTAGCGGGGACCTACAATGAGCAGTTCTTC. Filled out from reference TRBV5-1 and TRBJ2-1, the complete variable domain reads KAGVTQTPRYLIKTRGQQVTLSCSPISGHRSVSWYQQTPGQGLQFLFEYFSETQRNKGNFPGRFSGRQFSNSRSEMNVSTLELGDSALYLCASSSKSRLAGTYNEQFFGPGTRLTVL.

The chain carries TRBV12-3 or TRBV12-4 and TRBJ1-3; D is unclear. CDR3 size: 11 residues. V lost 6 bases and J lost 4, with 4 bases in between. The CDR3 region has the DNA TGTGCCAGCAGGGAGGGAAACACCATATATTTT. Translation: CASREGNTIYF.

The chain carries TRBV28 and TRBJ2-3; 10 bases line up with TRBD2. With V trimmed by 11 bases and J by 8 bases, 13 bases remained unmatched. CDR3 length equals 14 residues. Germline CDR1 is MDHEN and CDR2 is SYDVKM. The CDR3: CALQSGRGAVTQYF. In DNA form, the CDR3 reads TGTGCCTTACAGAGCGGGAGGGGGGCTGTTACGCAGTATTTT.

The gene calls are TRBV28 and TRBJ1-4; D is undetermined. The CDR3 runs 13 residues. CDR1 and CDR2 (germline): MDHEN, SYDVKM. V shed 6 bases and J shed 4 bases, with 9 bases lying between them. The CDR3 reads CASRPGINEKLFF. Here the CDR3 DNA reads TGTGCCAGCAGACCTGGGATTAATGAAAAACTGTTTTTT. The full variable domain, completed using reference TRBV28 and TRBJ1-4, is DVKVTQSSRYLVKRTGEKVFLECVQDMDHENMFWYRQDPGLGLRLIYFSYDVKMKEKGDIPEGYSVSREKKERFSLILESASTNQTSMYLCASRPGINEKLFFGSGTQLSVL.

The CDR3 nucleotides read TGTGCCAGCACTGAGATCTCCTACGAGCAGTACTTC. Translated, it gives CASTEISYEQYF. The rearrangement joins TRBV2 to TRBJ2-7; D is undetermined. The ends were cut back, 7 bases at V and 0 bases at J, with 7 bases in the middle. The CDR3 is made up of 12 amino acids. CDR1 SNHLY and CDR2 FYNNEI come from the germline V gene.

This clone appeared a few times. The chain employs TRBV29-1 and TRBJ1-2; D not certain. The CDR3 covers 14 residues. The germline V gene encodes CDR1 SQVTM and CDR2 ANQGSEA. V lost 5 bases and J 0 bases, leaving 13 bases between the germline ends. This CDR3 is CSVPPGSPNYGYTF. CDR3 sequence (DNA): TGCAGCGTTCCCCCGGGGTCCCCTAACTATGGCTACACCTTC.

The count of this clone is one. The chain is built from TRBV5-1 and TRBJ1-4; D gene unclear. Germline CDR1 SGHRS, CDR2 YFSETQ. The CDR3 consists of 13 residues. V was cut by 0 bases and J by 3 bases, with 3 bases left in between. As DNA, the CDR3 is TGCGCCAGCAGCTTGGGACCTAATGAAAAACTGTTTTTT. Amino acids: CASSLGPNEKLFF.

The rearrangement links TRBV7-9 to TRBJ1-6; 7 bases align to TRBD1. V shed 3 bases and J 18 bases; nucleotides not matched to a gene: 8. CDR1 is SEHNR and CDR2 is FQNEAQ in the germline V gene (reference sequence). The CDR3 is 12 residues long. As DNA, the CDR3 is TGTGCCAGCAGCTTCACAGGGGAGCGGGCCCACTTT. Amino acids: CASSFTGERAHF. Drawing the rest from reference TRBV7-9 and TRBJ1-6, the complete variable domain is DTGVSQNPRHKITKRGQNVTFRCDPISEHNRLYWYRQTLGQGPEFLTYFQNEAQLEKSRLLSDRFSAERPKGSFSTLEIQRTEQGDSAMYLCASSFTGERAHFGNGTRLTVT.

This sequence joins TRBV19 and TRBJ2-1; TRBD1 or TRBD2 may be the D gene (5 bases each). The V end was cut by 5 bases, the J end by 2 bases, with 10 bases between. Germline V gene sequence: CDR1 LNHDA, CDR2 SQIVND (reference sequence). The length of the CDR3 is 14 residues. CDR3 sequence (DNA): TGTGCCAGTAGTTCCCAGGGACCCTACAATGAGCAGTTCTTC. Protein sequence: CASSSQGPYNEQFF. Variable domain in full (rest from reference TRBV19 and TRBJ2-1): DGGITQSPKYLFRKEGQNVTLSCEQNLNHDAMYWYRQDPGQGLRLIYYSQIVNDFQKGDIAEGYSVSREKKESFPLTVTSAQKNPTAFYLCASSSQGPYNEQFFGPGTRLTVL.

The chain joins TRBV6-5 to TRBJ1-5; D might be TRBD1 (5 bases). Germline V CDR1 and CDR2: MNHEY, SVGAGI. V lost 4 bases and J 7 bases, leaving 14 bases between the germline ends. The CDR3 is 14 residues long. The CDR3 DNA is TGTGCCAGCAGTTTACGAGACAGCGGCCAGCCCCAGCATTTT. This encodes CASSLRDSGQPQHF.

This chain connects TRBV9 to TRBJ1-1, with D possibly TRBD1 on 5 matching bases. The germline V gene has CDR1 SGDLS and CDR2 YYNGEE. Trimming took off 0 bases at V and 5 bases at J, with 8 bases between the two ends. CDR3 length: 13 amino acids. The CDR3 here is CASSVVGETEAFF. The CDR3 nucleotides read TGTGCCAGCAGCGTAGTGGGGGAAACTGAAGCTTTCTTT.

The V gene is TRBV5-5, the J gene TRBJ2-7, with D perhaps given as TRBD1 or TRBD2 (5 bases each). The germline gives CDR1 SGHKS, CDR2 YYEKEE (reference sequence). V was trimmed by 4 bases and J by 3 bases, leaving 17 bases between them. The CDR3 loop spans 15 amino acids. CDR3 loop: CASSMRGVGNYEQYF. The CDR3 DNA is TGTGCCAGCAGCATGAGGGGTGTTGGGAACTACGAGCAGTACTTC.

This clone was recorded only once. In DNA form, the CDR3 reads TGTGCCAGCAGCTTATCAGGGCAGACTGAAGCTTTCTTT. It codes for CASSLSGQTEAFF. This chain links TRBV7-9 with TRBJ1-1; a possible D gene is TRBD1 (5 bases). Trimming removed 2 bases at V and 5 bases at J, with 9 bases between. Per the germline V gene, CDR1 is SEHNR and CDR2 is FQNEAQ (reference sequence). The CDR3 length is 13 residues.

The CDR3 DNA reads TGTGCCAGCAGCTTAGCCCAGGCCGCCGGTCTTCCCGCTGAAGCTTTCTTT. Translated: CASSLAQAAGLPAEAFF. J is TRBJ1-1 and V is TRBV13; D remains ambiguous. Germline V gene data show CDR1 as PRHDT and CDR2 as FYEKMQ (reference sequence). The CDR3 is 17 residues long. V was trimmed by 1 base and J by 6 bases, leaving 21 bases between them.

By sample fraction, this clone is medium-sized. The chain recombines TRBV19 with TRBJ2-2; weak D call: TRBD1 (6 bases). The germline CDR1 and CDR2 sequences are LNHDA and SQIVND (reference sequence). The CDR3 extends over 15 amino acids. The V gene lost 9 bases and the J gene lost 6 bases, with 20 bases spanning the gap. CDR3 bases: TGTGCCAGCCTTCTACAGGGTAATCGGGCCGGGGAGCTGTTTTTT. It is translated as CASLLQGNRAGELFF.

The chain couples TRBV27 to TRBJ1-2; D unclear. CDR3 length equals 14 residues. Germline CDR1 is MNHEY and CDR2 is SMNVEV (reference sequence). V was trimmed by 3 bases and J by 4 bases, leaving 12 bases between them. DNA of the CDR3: TGTGCCAGCAGTTTGAAAGGGCACGGCTATGGCTACACCTTC. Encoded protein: CASSLKGHGYGYTF.